The TCR beta chain described here comes from a study of cytomegalovirus exposure and HLA in healthy donors. Study information: An analysis done earlier identified some 120 million unique TCR beta sequences from about 179 million T cells. Early released data had about 85 million unique TCRs, all coming from HLA-typed donors.

Primers: 60 Vbeta forward and 13 Jbeta reverse. As handled by the study authors: Later reanalysis found around 74 million unique TCR beta chains, 9 million to 12 million of them shared. Sequenced by immunoSEQ multiplex PCR; TCRdb stores in-frame clones only, minus some. That table gives V, J and clone size, and the DNA gave D and trimming. The sample yields 150,000 to 200,000 clones, 70% to 90% seen once. The study, taken as a whole, reports: In a later analysis, common viral pathogens appeared linked to several of the most significant clusters.

Note on this clone: Its antigen remains unidentified.

Germline V gives CDR1 LNHDA, CDR2 SQIVND (reference sequence). CDR3 length: 13 residues. Between the trimmed V and J ends, which lost 1 base and 7 bases, there was a span of 7 bases. This sequence originates from a woman aged 18-35 years in good health and CMV-seronegative. Sequencing input: PBMCs. V is TRBV19 and J is TRBJ2-2; possible D gene TRBD2, 5 bases. The CDR3 nucleotides are TGTGCCAGTAGTATAGGAGGGATCGGGGAGCTGTTTTTT. It specifies CASSIGGIGELFF.